The entry that follows covers one T cell receptor beta chain sequence. TCRdb's copy holds only in-frame clones and misses some; the assay was immunoSEQ multiplex PCR. The sample comprises roughly 1.5 million clones, roughly 98% of which are singletons, and about 0.42% rests with the top ten. These data originate in a study of shared clonotypes between healthy human individuals. This receptor was taken from a man aged 25 to 40 in good health. Input material: naive CD4+ T cells sorted from blood. The subset is: CD45RA+ positively selected.

CDR3 coding DNA: TGTGCCAGTAGCCTTGACAGGGAACGGGCCAAAAACATTCAGTACTTC. Residues: CASSLDRERAKNIQYF. This chain uses TRBV19 with TRBJ2-4; 7 nucleotides line up with TRBD1. The germline V gene encodes CDR1 LNHDA and CDR2 SQIVND (reference sequence). The CDR3 runs to 16 residues. The junction had 9 bases not matched to a gene; V was cut back by 6 bases and J by 1 base.